Presented here are 24 T cell receptor beta chains from one specimen sequenced in a study of T cells after yellow fever vaccination. TCRdb passed the 5' RACE reads through MiXCR, listing each CDR3 protein once. The table lists more than 90,000 distinct CDR3 sequences, about 7.2% of them singletons. This material consisted of CD4+ T cells sorted from PBMCs, taken about 49 days after the first yellow fever vaccination. Source of these receptors: a man aged 18 to 29 who received the YFV17D yellow fever vaccine.

This clonotype was counted at least ten times. The chain uses TRBV7-9 and TRBJ1-1, with a tentative D call TRBD1 (6 bases). There are 15 residues in the CDR3. Germline V gives CDR1 SEHNR, CDR2 FQNEAQ (reference sequence). V gave up 5 bases and J gave up 3 bases, with 16 bases separating them. CDR3 DNA: TGTGCCAGCAGCCCCCGGGGGGGCGCGGACACTGAAGCTTTCTTT. Encoded protein: CASSPRGGADTEAFF.

The V and J genes are TRBV11-2 and TRBJ2-7; D is unresolved. The CDR3 consists of 14 residues. Germline loops: CDR1 SGHAT, CDR2 FQNNGV. V lost 4 bases and J lost 0, with 10 bases in between. The CDR3 DNA sequence: TGTGCCAGCAGCTCCCGACCGGCCTCCTACGAGCAGTACGTC. Translated, it gives CASSSRPASYEQYV.

This clonotype was detected many times. The chain couples TRBV7-2 to TRBJ2-5; D unresolved. This CDR3 is built from 15 residues. The germline V gene encodes CDR1 SGHTA and CDR2 FQGNSA. Trimming removed 1 base from V and 1 base from J, with 10 bases in between. The CDR3 reads CASSLGRAVQETQYF. The DNA of the CDR3 is TGTGCCAGCAGCTTAGGAAGGGCCGTCCAAGAGACCCAGTACTTC.

Points on this clonotype: This may arise from a read error, as a much more abundant clone is one base away. The DNA of the CDR3 is TGTGCCAGCTCACCACCGTCCCGCGTTTCAGACACTCAGTACTTC. Residues: CASSPPSRVSDTQYF. The rearrangement uses TRBV18 and TRBJ2-4; no reliable D call. The germline gives CDR1 KGHSH, CDR2 LQKENI. V lost 0 bases and J 12 bases, leaving 18 bases between the germline ends. This CDR3 comprises 15 residues.

This clonotype was recorded a few times. The gene calls are TRBV7-2 and TRBJ2-3, with TRBD1 as a possible D gene (6 bases). The CDR3 is 14 amino acids. V dropped 6 bases and J dropped 4 bases, with 14 bases sitting between them. CDR1 is SGHTA, CDR2 FQGNSA, per germline. This chain's CDR3 is CASRFVGAADTQYF. The CDR3 DNA reads as TGTGCCAGCAGGTTCGTGGGGGCAGCAGATACGCAGTATTTT.

This clonotype showed up many times. The gene calls are TRBV29-1 and TRBJ2-7, with D possibly being TRBD2 (6 bases). From germline, CDR1 is SQVTM and CDR2 ANQGSEA. The CDR3 totals 13 residues. V lost 8 bases and J 1 base, leaving 15 bases between the germline ends. The CDR3 DNA follows: TGCAGCTTTAGCTTTGGACTATCCTACGAGCAGTACTTC. This encodes CSFSFGLSYEQYF.

This clonotype has a count of ten or more. This chain connects TRBV4-1 to TRBJ2-7; the match to TRBD1 covers 8 bases. The CDR3 has 17 amino acids. From germline, CDR1 is MGHRA and CDR2 YSYEKL. The junction had 11 bases not matched to a gene; V was cut back by 4 bases and J by 0 bases. The CDR3 reads CASSRRSGQGDSYEQYF. For the CDR3, the DNA is TGCGCCAGCAGCCGCCGCAGCGGACAGGGTGACTCCTACGAGCAGTACTTC.

This clonotype occurred many times. As DNA, the CDR3 is TGTGCCAGCAGTTCCCGGACAGGGAGGGGCGAGCAGTACGTC. This encodes CASSSRTGRGEQYV. The chain links TRBV27 to TRBJ2-7, with a possible D match to TRBD1 (8 bases). CDR3 length equals 14 residues. V gave up 4 bases and J gave up 6 bases, with 16 bases separating them. Germline V gives CDR1 MNHEY, CDR2 SMNVEV (reference sequence).

This clonotype occurred many times. The CDR3 reads CASSGERGPSSYNEQFF. CDR3 DNA sequence: TGCGCCAGCTCAGGTGAGCGGGGGCCGAGCTCCTACAATGAGCAGTTCTTC. The chain employs TRBV5-1 and TRBJ2-1; 8 bases are a match to TRBD2. The V segment lost 7 bases and the J segment 0 bases; nucleotides outside the gene matches: 12. Germline V gives CDR1 SGHRS, CDR2 YFSETQ. The CDR3 runs 17 residues.

This clonotype was detected many times. V gene TRBV19 combines with J gene TRBJ1-2, with D unclear. Trimming cost V 3 bases and J 10 bases, with 15 bases left between them. Germline CDR1 is LNHDA and CDR2 is SQIVND (reference sequence). The CDR3 loop spans 13 amino acids. The CDR3 region is CASSIGWSASYTF. CDR3 DNA: TGTGCCAGTAGTATTGGGTGGTCAGCTTCCTACACCTTC.

Comments on this clonotype: A much more abundant neighbour one base away suggests this may be a read error. This rearrangement joins TRBV5-1 to TRBJ2-3, with TRBD1 matching over 7 bases. Germline V gives CDR1 SGHRS, CDR2 YFSETQ. V was pared by 4 bases and J by 4 bases, with 6 bases of the junction left unmatched. CDR3 length equals 14 residues. The CDR3: CASSRDREPDTQYF. DNA for the CDR3: TGCGCCAGCAGCCGCGACAGGGAACCAGATACGCAGTATTTT.

This clonotype was counted at least ten times. The chain carries TRBV6-1 and TRBJ1-4; the match to TRBD1 covers 7 bases. With V trimmed by 10 bases and J by 2 bases, 10 bases remained unmatched. Germline V gives CDR1 MNHNS, CDR2 SASEGT. The CDR3 is 15 amino acids. The chain's CDR3 is CATMRTGETNEKLFF. CDR3 nucleotides: TGTGCCACCATGAGAACAGGGGAGACTAATGAAAAACTGTTTTTT.

The table lists this clonotype with a few counts. One end of the junction fails to match germline, which may point to a read error. J is TRBJ1-1 and V is TRBV20-1; possible D gene TRBD1, 6 bases. The CDR3 runs 17 residues. Germline-derived CDR1 and CDR2 are DFQATT and SNEGSKA (reference sequence). CDR3 sequence: CCAKHYFPGTWGTEAFF. For the CDR3, the DNA is TGCTGTGCTAAACATTACTTCCCCGGGACATGGGGCACTGAAGCTTTCTTT.

This clonotype was recorded at least ten times. The V call is TRBV6-5, the J call TRBJ2-7; D is tentatively TRBD1 or TRBD2 (6 bases each). The CDR3 is made up of 15 amino acids. Germline V gene data show CDR1 as MNHEY and CDR2 as SVGAGI. The germline V and J ends were trimmed by 3 bases and 7 bases, with 19 bases remaining between them. The CDR3 loop is CASSYPGAIPPEQYV. The CDR3 coding sequence is TGTGCCAGCAGTTATCCGGGGGCAATCCCACCTGAGCAGTACGTC.

This clonotype was counted at least ten times. V is TRBV4-1 and J is TRBJ2-5; 9 bases line up with TRBD2. V was pared by 0 bases and J by 1 base, with 0 bases of the junction left unmatched. Per the germline V gene, CDR1 is MGHRA and CDR2 is YSYEKL. The length of the CDR3 is 15 residues. The CDR3 loop is CASSQETSGQETQYF. CDR3 bases: TGCGCCAGCAGCCAAGAGACTAGCGGCCAAGAGACCCAGTACTTC.

This clonotype has at least ten counts. The genes are TRBV2 and TRBJ1-1; no reliable D call. V lost 8 bases to trimming and J lost 1 base, with 14 bases between them. The CDR3 runs 14 residues. Germline CDR1 reads SNHLY; CDR2 reads FYNNEI. CDR3 bases: TGTGCCAGCGGGCGGGGAAATAGGAACACTGAAGCTTTCTTT. It translates to CASGRGNRNTEAFF.

A few counts support this clonotype. This chain joins TRBV6-5 and TRBJ2-3; tentative D call: TRBD2 (5 bases). Germline CDR1 MNHEY, CDR2 SVGAGI. The V and J ends lost 0 bases and 5 bases respectively, with 15 bases between them. The CDR3 sequence is 16 residues long. CDR3 region: CASSYSDTGSGDTQYF. The CDR3 nucleotides are TGTGCCAGCAGTTACTCGGATACGGGGAGTGGAGATACGCAGTATTTT.

In its sample, this clonotype was seen many times. The genes are TRBV7-9 and TRBJ1-6; D not certain. The CDR3 consists of 12 residues. The germline V gene has CDR1 SEHNR and CDR2 FQNEAQ (reference sequence). Trimming removed 2 bases at V and 10 bases at J, with 6 bases between. CDR3 coding DNA: TGTGCCAGCAGCTTATCCCAATCACCCCTCCACTTT. Translated, it gives CASSLSQSPLHF.

This clonotype was recorded many times. The rearrangement joins TRBV24-1 to TRBJ2-1; TRBD1 is a possible D gene (7 bases). Germline V gene lookup returns CDR1 KGHDR and CDR2 SFDVKD. This CDR3 contains 14 residues. The V end lost 5 bases, the J end lost 8 bases, and 15 bases lay between the germline ends. Here the CDR3 reads CATSGQGGRYEQFF. CDR3 DNA sequence: TGTGCCACCAGTGGGCAGGGGGGCCGGTATGAGCAGTTCTTC.

This clonotype occurred many times. The rearrangement uses TRBV7-9 and TRBJ2-7; D is tentatively TRBD1 or TRBD2 (6 bases each). The ends were cut back, 5 bases at V and 7 bases at J, with 18 bases in the middle. Per germline, CDR1 SEHNR and CDR2 FQNEAQ (reference sequence). CDR3 length: 14 amino acids. The CDR3 DNA follows: TGTGCCAGCAGCCGCGAAGGGGGGATAGGGGAGCAGTACGTC. Residues: CASSREGGIGEQYV.

The genes are TRBV9 and TRBJ2-5, with 7 bases that match TRBD1. The germline V gene encodes CDR1 SGDLS and CDR2 YYNGEE. With V trimmed by 3 bases and J by 2 bases, 4 bases remained unmatched. The CDR3 length is 14 residues. DNA for the CDR3: TGTGCCAGCAGCGCGGGACAGCAACAAGAGACCCAGTACTTC. Translated, it gives CASSAGQQQETQYF.

This clonotype was observed many times. The CDR3 reads CASSSDVGPSGQPQHF. The CDR3 DNA follows: TGTGCCAGCAGCTCAGACGTAGGGCCTTCGGGGCAGCCCCAGCATTTT. The chain links TRBV5-5 to TRBJ1-5; the D is unclear. The CDR3 has 16 residues. Germline V gives CDR1 SGHKS, CDR2 YYEKEE (reference sequence). V was trimmed by 3 bases and J by 7 bases, leaving 20 bases between them.

This clonotype was seen ten or more times. The genes are TRBV2 and TRBJ2-7; perhaps D is TRBD1 or TRBD2 (5 bases each). From germline, CDR1 is SNHLY and CDR2 FYNNEI. This CDR3 comprises 14 residues. V gave up 8 bases and J gave up 3 bases, with 17 bases separating them. The CDR3 region is CASLGLQGVYEQYV. The DNA for the CDR3 is TGTGCCAGCCTAGGACTTCAAGGGGTCTACGAGCAGTACGTC.

This clonotype appeared many times. The chain employs TRBV7-3 and TRBJ1-1; no firm D call. V was shortened by 1 base and J by 4 bases, with 16 bases between the two germline ends. Germline V gene lookup returns CDR1 SGHTA and CDR2 FQGTGA. The CDR3 is 16 amino acids. The CDR3 is CASSLNAAKMGTEAFF. Written as DNA, the CDR3 is TGTGCCAGCAGCTTAAATGCCGCGAAAATGGGCACTGAAGCTTTCTTT.